Listed below are T cell receptor beta chains from one sample, sequenced in a study of blood T cell repertoires in COVID-19. Generated by immunoSEQ multiplex PCR, the TCRdb table keeps only in-frame clones and is missing some. The sample holds some 140,000 clones, roughly 83% seen once. Sequencing was carried out using peripheral blood. These receptors came from a woman aged 60 to 75 with COVID-19, enrolled during active disease. The CDR3 runs from the conserved cysteine through the conserved F or W. The order of the fields is V gene, CDR3 length, D gene, CDR3 protein. D genes are given only for firm matches.

>TRBV5-4|16|NA
CASSLNGGLSNQPQHF
>TRBV24-1|17|TRBD2
CATSDRGTSPNLNEQFF
>TRBV10-3|16|TRBD1
CAISEGGQVAGNTIYF
>TRBV18|15|TRBD2
CASSPRTSRDNEQFF
>TRBV19|12|NA
CASSIVGGGQLF
>TRBV19|14|TRBD1
CASTAPGQFYGYTF
>TRBV7-9|17|TRBD2
CASCSGRAMFVQETQYF
>TRBV19|14|TRBD2
CASSPRGGPGELFF
>TRBV7-9|17|TRBD1
CASSFGQGKGTNEKLFF
>TRBV11-2|16|NA
CASSLEVQGVSTEAFF
>TRBV5-1|14|NA
CASSFGGPQETQYF
>TRBV3-1/TRBV3-2|14|NA
CASSQRQGLLKLFF
>TRBV29-1|13|NA
CSVDRGNSYEQYF
>TRBV18|14|NA
CASSPRGTNEKLFF
>TRBV21-1|13|NA
CASSKGHCYGYTF
>TRBV3-1/TRBV3-2|15|TRBD2
CASSPSSGSTDTQYF
>TRBV11-2|16|TRBD1
CASSLRTGRRDTEAFF
>TRBV6-5|14|NA
CASSYLTGTGELFF